A single sample gave rise to the 10 T cell receptor beta chains below, sequenced in a study of T cell responses to AZD1222 COVID-19 vaccine. Some clones are missing from TCRdb's copy, which holds only in-frame ones; the method was immunoSEQ multiplex PCR. Of about 160,000 clones listed, 75% to 95% were seen once; the top ten hold around 3.1%. This specimen was peripheral blood, taken 28 days after the second AZD1222 dose. The receptors derive from an adult who received the AZD1222 COVID-19 vaccine.

The chain employs TRBV4-1 and TRBJ1-6; 7 nucleotides line up with TRBD1. The V gene's germline CDR1 is MGHRA and CDR2 YSYEKL. CDR3 length: 15 residues. V gave up 0 bases and J gave up 7 bases; unmatched junction bases: 3. The CDR3 spells CASSQEIRGNSPLHF. In DNA, the CDR3 is TGCGCCAGCAGCCAAGAAATCAGGGGGAATTCACCCCTCCACTTT.

The rearrangement uses TRBV3-1 (or the pseudogene TRBV3-2) and TRBJ2-1, with D tentatively TRBD1 (6 bases). The V gene lost 0 bases and the J gene lost 3 bases, with 24 bases spanning the gap. The CDR3 consists of 20 residues. Looked up from germline, CDR1 is LGHDT and CDR2 is YNNKEL (reference sequence). CDR3 nucleotide sequence: TGTGCCAGCAGCCAAGAGTGGGGTACAGGGTGGCATCCCGGCTACAATGAGCAGTTCTTC. It encodes CASSQEWGTGWHPGYNEQFF.

This clone showed up just once. This rearrangement joins TRBV6-5 to TRBJ2-7; a weak D match, TRBD1 (8 bases). The CDR3 length is 15 residues. The germline gives CDR1 MNHEY, CDR2 SVGAGI. The V gene lost 6 bases and the J gene lost 3 bases, with 18 bases spanning the gap. The CDR3 sequence is CASSIGQGGSYEQYF. CDR3 DNA sequence: TGTGCCAGCAGCATTGGACAGGGCGGGAGCTACGAGCAGTACTTC.

V usage is TRBV15 and J usage is TRBJ1-6, with no clear D. The CDR3 sequence is 16 residues long. V was trimmed by 0 bases and J by 7 bases, leaving 13 bases between them. CDR1 is LNHNV, CDR2 YYDKDF, per germline (reference sequence). The CDR3 DNA follows: TGTGCCACCAGCAGAGATCTGGGGAGAGGCAATTCACCCCTCCACTTT. It encodes CATSRDLGRGNSPLHF.

V usage is TRBV6-6 and J usage is TRBJ2-7, with D possibly being TRBD2 (5 bases). The CDR3 is 16 residues long. Per germline, CDR1 MNHNY and CDR2 SVGAGI (reference sequence). Trimming took off 8 bases at V and 1 base at J, with 21 bases between the two ends. The CDR3 nucleotides read TGTGCCAGCTCCGACACGAGACTTGCGGGTTCCTACGAGCAGTACTTC. Encoded protein: CASSDTRLAGSYEQYF.

This chain links TRBV5-1 with TRBJ1-5; D ambiguous. The CDR3 is made up of 15 amino acids. Trimming pared 0 bases from V and 5 bases from J, leaving 12 bases between. The germline CDR1 and CDR2 sequences are SGHRS and YFSETQ. The CDR3 reads CASSLGETDYQPQHF. The CDR3 region has the DNA TGCGCCAGCAGCTTGGGCGAGACGGATTATCAGCCCCAGCATTTT.

This clone was observed a single time. The chain recombines TRBV7-9 with TRBJ2-3, with TRBD2 identical over 15 bases. The V and J ends lost 4 bases and 6 bases, in that order; junction bases with no gene match: 5. The CDR3 has 16 residues. CDR1 and CDR2 from the germline V gene are SEHNR and FQNEAQ (reference sequence). The CDR3 coding sequence is TGTGCCAGCAGCTGGGGACTAGCGGGAGGATCGGATACGCAGTATTTT. Translated: CASSWGLAGGSDTQYF.

The V and J genes are TRBV27 and TRBJ2-7; a possible D gene is TRBD2 (5 bases). Germline loops: CDR1 MNHEY, CDR2 SMNVEV (reference sequence). This CDR3 spans 13 amino acids. Trimming removed 5 bases from V and 4 bases from J, with 12 bases in between. The CDR3: CASSPFPGYEQYF. In DNA form, the CDR3 reads TGTGCCAGCAGTCCATTTCCGGGATACGAGCAGTACTTC.

The chain employs TRBV6-6 and TRBJ1-5; D not certain. Germline V gene sequence: CDR1 MNHNY, CDR2 SVGAGI (reference sequence). V lost 6 bases, J lost 0 bases, and 12 bases lay in between. The CDR3 contains 15 residues. CDR3 nucleotides: TGTGCCAGCAGATTTCACAGTGATAGCAATCAGCCCCAGCATTTT. Protein sequence: CASRFHSDSNQPQHF.

This sequence joins TRBV19 and TRBJ2-7; the match to TRBD1 covers 11 bases. The ends lost 3 bases at V and 3 bases at J; junction bases unmatched: 4. This CDR3 region has 15 residues. From germline, CDR1 is LNHDA and CDR2 SQIVND (reference sequence). The CDR3 sequence is CASSMVGTGGYEQYF. CDR3 nucleotide sequence: TGTGCCAGTAGTATGGTGGGGACAGGGGGCTACGAGCAGTACTTC.